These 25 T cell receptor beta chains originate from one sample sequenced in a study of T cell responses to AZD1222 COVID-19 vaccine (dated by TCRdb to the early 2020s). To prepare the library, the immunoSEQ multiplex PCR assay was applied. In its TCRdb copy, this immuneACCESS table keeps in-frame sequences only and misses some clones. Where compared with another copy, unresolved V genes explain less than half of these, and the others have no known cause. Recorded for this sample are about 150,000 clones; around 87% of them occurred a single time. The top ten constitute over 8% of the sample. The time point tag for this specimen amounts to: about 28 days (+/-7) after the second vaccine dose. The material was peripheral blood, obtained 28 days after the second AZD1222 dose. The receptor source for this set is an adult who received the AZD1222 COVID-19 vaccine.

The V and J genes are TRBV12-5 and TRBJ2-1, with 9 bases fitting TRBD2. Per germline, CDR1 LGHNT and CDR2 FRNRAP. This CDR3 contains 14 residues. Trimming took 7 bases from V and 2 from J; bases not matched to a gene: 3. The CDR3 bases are TGTGCTAGTGCCGCGGGGGGGACCTACAATGAGCAGTTCTTC. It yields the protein CASAAGGTYNEQFF.

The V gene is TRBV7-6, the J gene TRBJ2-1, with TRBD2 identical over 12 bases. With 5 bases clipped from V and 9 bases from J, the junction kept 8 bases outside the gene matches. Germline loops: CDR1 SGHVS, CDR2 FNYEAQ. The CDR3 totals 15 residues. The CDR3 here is CASSDTSGRTGEQFF. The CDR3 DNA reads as TGTGCCAGCAGCGATACTAGCGGGAGGACGGGTGAGCAGTTCTTC.

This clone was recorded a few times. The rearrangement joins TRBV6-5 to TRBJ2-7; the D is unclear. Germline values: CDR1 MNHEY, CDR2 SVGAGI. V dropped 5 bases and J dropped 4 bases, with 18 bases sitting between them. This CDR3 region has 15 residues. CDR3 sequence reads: CASSPRLGPGYEQYF. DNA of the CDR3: TGTGCCAGCAGTCCCCGACTCGGCCCCGGATACGAGCAGTACTTC.

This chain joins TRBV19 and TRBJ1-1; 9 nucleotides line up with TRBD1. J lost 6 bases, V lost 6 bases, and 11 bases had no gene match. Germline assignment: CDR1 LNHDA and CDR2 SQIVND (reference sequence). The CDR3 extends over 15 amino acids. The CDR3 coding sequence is TGTGCCAGTAGCGTCCCGGGACAGGGTTCGGCTGAAGCTTTCTTT. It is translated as CASSVPGQGSAEAFF.

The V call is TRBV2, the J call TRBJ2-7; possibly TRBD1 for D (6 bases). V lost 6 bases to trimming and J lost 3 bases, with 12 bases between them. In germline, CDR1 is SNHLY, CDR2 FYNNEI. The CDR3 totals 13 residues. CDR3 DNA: TGTGCCAGCAGGCAGGGGATGGTCTACGAGCAGTACTTC. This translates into CASRQGMVYEQYF.

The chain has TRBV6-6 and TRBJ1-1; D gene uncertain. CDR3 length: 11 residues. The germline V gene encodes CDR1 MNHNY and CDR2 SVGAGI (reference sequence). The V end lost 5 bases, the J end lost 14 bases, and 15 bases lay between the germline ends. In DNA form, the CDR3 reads TGTGCCAGCAGTCACAAAAGCAGTGGCTTCTTT. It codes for CASSHKSSGFF.

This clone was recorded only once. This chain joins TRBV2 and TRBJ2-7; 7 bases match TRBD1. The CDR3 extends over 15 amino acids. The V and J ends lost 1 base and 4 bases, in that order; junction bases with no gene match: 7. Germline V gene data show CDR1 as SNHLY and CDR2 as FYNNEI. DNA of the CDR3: TGTGCCAGCAGTGAAGAATGGACAGGACCTTACGAGCAGTACTTC. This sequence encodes CASSEEWTGPYEQYF.

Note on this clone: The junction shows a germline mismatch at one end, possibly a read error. The CDR3 loop reads CASNLVAGNTGELFF. The CDR3 DNA is TGTGCCAGCAACTTAGTAGCGGGGAACACCGGGGAGCTGTTTTTT. The chain carries TRBV7-2 and TRBJ2-2; 7 nucleotides agree with TRBD2. The CDR3 sequence is 15 residues long. Germline-derived CDR1 and CDR2 are SGHTA and FQGNSA.

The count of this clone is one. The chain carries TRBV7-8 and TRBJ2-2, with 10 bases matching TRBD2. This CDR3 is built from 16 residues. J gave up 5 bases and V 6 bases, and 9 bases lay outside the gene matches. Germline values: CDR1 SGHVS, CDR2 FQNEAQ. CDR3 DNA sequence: TGTGCCAGCAGTTATTCTAGCGGGAGAGTGACCGGGGAGCTGTTTTTT. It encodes CASSYSSGRVTGELFF.

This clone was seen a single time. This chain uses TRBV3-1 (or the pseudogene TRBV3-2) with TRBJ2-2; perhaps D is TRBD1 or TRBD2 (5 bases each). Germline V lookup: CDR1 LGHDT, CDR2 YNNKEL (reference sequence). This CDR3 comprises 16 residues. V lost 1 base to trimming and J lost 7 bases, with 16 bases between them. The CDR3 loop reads CASSQGALAGGGELFF. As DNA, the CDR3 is TGTGCCAGCAGCCAAGGGGCCCTTGCTGGGGGCGGGGAGCTGTTTTTT.

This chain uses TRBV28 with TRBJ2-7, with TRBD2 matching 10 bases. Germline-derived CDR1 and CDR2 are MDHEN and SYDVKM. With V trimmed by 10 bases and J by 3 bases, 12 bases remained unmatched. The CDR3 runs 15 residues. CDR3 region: CATREALAGVYEQYF. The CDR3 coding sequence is TGTGCCACCCGGGAAGCCCTAGCGGGAGTCTACGAGCAGTACTTC. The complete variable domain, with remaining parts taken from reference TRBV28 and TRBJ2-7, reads DVKVTQSSRYLVKRTGEKVFLECVQDMDHENMFWYRQDPGLGLRLIYFSYDVKMKEKGDIPEGYSVSREKKERFSLILESASTNQTSMYLCATREALAGVYEQYFGPGTRLTVT.

The CDR3 DNA reads as TGTGCCAGCAGTTTATCGGCGGGGGCTGGAGGAGAGACCCAGTACTTC. This sequence encodes CASSLSAGAGGETQYF. This rearrangement joins TRBV27 to TRBJ2-5; a weak D match, TRBD2 (7 bases). CDR1 and CDR2 from the germline V gene are MNHEY and SMNVEV (reference sequence). This CDR3 has 16 amino acids. The ends were cut back, 0 bases at V and 4 bases at J, with 15 bases in the middle.

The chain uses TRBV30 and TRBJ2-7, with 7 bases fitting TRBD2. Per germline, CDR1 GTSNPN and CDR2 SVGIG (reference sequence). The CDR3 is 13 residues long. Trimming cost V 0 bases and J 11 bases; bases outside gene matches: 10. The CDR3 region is CAWSVGIGGREYF. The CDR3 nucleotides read TGTGCCTGGAGTGTGGGAATTGGGGGGAGGGAGTACTTC.

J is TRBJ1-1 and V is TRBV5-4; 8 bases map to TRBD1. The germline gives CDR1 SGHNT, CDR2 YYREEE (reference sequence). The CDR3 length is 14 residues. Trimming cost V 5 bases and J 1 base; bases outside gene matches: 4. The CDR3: CASRRDRQNTEAFF. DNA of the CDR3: TGTGCCAGCAGGCGGGACAGGCAGAACACTGAAGCTTTCTTT.

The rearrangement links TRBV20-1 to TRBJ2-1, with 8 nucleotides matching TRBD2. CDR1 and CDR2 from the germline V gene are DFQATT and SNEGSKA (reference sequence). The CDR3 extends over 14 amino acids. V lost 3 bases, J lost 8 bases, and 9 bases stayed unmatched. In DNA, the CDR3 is TGCAGTGCTAGTAAGTTAGCGGGACGATATGAGCAGTTCTTC. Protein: CSASKLAGRYEQFF.

CDR3 nucleotides: TGTGCCAGTAGGACCGGGACAGGTGTGACAGATACGCAGTATTTT. This translates into CASRTGTGVTDTQYF. This rearrangement joins TRBV19 to TRBJ2-3; 8 bases line up with TRBD1. Trimming cost V 6 bases and J 3 bases; bases outside gene matches: 8. Per germline, CDR1 LNHDA and CDR2 SQIVND (reference sequence). The CDR3 contains 15 residues.

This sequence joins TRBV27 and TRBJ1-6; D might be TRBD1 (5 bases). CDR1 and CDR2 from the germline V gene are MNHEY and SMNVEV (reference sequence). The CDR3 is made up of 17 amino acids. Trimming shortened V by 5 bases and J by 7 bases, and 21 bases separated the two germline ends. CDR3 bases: TGTGCCAGCAGTCACATAATTCCGGGGGGGGAGAATTCACCCCTCCACTTT. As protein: CASSHIIPGGENSPLHF.

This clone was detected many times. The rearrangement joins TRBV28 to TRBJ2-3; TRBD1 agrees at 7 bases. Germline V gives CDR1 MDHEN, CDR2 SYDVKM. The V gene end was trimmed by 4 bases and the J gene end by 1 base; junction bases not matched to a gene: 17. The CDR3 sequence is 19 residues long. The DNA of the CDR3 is TGTGCCAGCAGTTCCGGACAGGATATGCCGTGCAGGGGCACAGATACGCAGTATTTT. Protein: CASSSGQDMPCRGTDTQYF.

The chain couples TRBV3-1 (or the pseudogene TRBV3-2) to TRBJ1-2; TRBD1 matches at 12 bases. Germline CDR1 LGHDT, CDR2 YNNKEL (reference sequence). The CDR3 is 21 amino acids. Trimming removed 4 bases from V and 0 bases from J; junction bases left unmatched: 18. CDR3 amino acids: CASSLFFPEGQGAHPNYGYTF. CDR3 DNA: TGTGCCAGCAGCCTATTCTTTCCTGAGGGACAGGGGGCCCATCCTAACTATGGCTACACCTTC.

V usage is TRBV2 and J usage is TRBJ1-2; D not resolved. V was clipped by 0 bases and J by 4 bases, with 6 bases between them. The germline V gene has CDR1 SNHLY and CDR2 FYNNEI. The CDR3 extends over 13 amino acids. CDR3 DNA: TGTGCCAGCAGTGAAGCGTCGTCCTATGGCTACACCTTC. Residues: CASSEASSYGYTF. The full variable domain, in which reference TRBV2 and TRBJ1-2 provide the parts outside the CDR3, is EPEVTQTPSHQVTQMGQEVILRCVPISNHLYFYWYRQILGQKVEFLVSFYNNEISEKSEIFDDQFSVERPDGSNFTLKIRSTKLEDSAMYFCASSEASSYGYTFGSGTRLTVV.

The CDR3 sequence: CASSLVGGHNEQFF. The CDR3 coding sequence is TGTGCCAGCAGCTTAGTAGGGGGCCACAATGAGCAGTTCTTC. The chain links TRBV5-4 to TRBJ2-1; 7 nucleotides align to TRBD1. Germline CDR1 SGHNT, CDR2 YYREEE (reference sequence). The CDR3 consists of 14 residues. V trimming: 2 bases; J trimming: 5 bases; junction bases outside the gene matches: 4.

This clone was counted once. CDR3 residues: CASSGEGAGGFYNEQFF. CDR3 DNA: TGTGCCAGCAGTGGGGAGGGGGCAGGGGGCTTCTACAATGAGCAGTTCTTC. J is TRBJ2-1 and V is TRBV2; tentatively, D is TRBD1 (8 bases). V lost 4 bases and J 3 bases, leaving 19 bases between the germline ends. This CDR3 has 17 residues. Germline CDR1 and CDR2: SNHLY and FYNNEI.

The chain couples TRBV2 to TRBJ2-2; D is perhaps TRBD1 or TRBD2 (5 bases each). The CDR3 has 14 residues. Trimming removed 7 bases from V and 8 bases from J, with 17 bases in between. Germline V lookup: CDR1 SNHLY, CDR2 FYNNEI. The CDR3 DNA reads TGTGCCAGCAAGTTAGGGACCGCTTGGGGGGAGCTGTTTTTT. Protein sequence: CASKLGTAWGELFF.

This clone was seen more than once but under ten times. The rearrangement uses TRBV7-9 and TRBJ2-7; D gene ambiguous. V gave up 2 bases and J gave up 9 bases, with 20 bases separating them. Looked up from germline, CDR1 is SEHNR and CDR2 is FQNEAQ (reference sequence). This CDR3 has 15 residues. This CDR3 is CASSLSEELIHGQYF. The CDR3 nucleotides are TGTGCCAGCAGCTTAAGTGAGGAGCTAATTCACGGGCAGTACTTC. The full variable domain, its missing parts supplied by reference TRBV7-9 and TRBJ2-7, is DTGVSQNPRHKITKRGQNVTFRCDPISEHNRLYWYRQTLGQGPEFLTYFQNEAQLEKSRLLSDRFSAERPKGSFSTLEIQRTEQGDSAMYLCASSLSEELIHGQYFGPGTRLTVT.

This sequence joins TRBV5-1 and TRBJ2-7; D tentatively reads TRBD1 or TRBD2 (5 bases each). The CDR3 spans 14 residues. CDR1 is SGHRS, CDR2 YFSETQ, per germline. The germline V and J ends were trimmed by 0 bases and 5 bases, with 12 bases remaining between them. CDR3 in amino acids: CASSLVAGSDEQYF. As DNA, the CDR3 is TGCGCCAGCAGCTTGGTAGCAGGGAGCGACGAGCAGTACTTC. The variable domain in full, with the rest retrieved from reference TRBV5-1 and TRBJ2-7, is KAGVTQTPRYLIKTRGQQVTLSCSPISGHRSVSWYQQTPGQGLQFLFEYFSETQRNKGNFPGRFSGRQFSNSRSEMNVSTLELGDSALYLCASSLVAGSDEQYFGPGTRLTVT.